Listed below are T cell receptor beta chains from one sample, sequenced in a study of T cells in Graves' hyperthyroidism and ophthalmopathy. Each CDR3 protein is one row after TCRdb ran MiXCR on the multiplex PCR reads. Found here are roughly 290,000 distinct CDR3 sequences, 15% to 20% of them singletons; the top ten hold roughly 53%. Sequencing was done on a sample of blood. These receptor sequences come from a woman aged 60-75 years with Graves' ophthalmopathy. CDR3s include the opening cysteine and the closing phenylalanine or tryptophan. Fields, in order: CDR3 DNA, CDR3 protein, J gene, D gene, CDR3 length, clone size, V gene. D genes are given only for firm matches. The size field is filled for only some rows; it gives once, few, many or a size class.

cdr3_nt: TGTGCCAGCAGCGAACGGACACACCAAGAGACCCAGTACTTC
cdr3_aa: CASSERTHQETQYF
j_call: TRBJ2-5
d_call: .
cdr3_length: 14
clone_size: .
v_call: TRBV12-3/TRBV12-4

cdr3_nt: TGTGCCAGCAGTTACTCGGCAGGGCGCGAGCAGTACTTC
cdr3_aa: CASSYSAGREQYF
j_call: TRBJ2-7
d_call: .
cdr3_length: 13
clone_size: many
v_call: TRBV6-5

cdr3_nt: TGCAGTGCTAGAGATCGTTTGCAGGGGGCAGGTCAGCCCCAGCATTTT
cdr3_aa: CSARDRLQGAGQPQHF
j_call: TRBJ1-5
d_call: TRBD1
cdr3_length: 16
clone_size: many
v_call: TRBV20-1

cdr3_nt: TGTGCCACCAAATTGGGCGAGCGGGAGGGCTACTACGAGCAGTACTTC
cdr3_aa: CATKLGEREGYYEQYF
j_call: TRBJ2-7
d_call: TRBD2
cdr3_length: 16
clone_size: few
v_call: TRBV24-1

cdr3_nt: TGCAGTGCTAGTAGTCTTGGGGGGTATGATGGCTACACCTTC
cdr3_aa: CSASSLGGYDGYTF
j_call: TRBJ1-2
d_call: .
cdr3_length: 14
clone_size: once
v_call: TRBV20-1

cdr3_nt: TGTGCCAGCAGCCAAGGCCCTCCAGCGGGAGTGTCCTACAATGAGCAGTTCTTC
cdr3_aa: CASSQGPPAGVSYNEQFF
j_call: TRBJ2-1
d_call: TRBD2
cdr3_length: 18
clone_size: .
v_call: TRBV4-2

cdr3_nt: TGCAGCGTTGAGGTACGAGGGGGATATGGCTACACCTTC
cdr3_aa: CSVEVRGGYGYTF
j_call: TRBJ1-2
d_call: .
cdr3_length: 13
clone_size: .
v_call: TRBV29-1

cdr3_nt: TGTGCCAGCAGTATCCGAAGGACTTTGGCTAGCGGGAGCTCCTACAATGAGCAGTTCTTC
cdr3_aa: CASSIRRTLASGSSYNEQFF
j_call: TRBJ2-1
d_call: TRBD2
cdr3_length: 20
clone_size: many
v_call: TRBV27

cdr3_nt: TGTGCCAGCAGCTTAATGTGGACTAACTCCTACGAGCAGTACTTC
cdr3_aa: CASSLMWTNSYEQYF
j_call: TRBJ2-7
d_call: .
cdr3_length: 15
clone_size: once
v_call: TRBV7-3

cdr3_nt: TGTGCCAGCAGCCAAGAAAGGGGGGTAAAGGAGACCCAGTACTTC
cdr3_aa: CASSQERGVKETQYF
j_call: TRBJ2-5
d_call: .
cdr3_length: 15
clone_size: .
v_call: TRBV4-2

cdr3_nt: TGCGCCAGCAGCCAACCGTACAGGGGAAAGAACACTGAAGCTTTCTTT
cdr3_aa: CASSQPYRGKNTEAFF
j_call: TRBJ1-1
d_call: TRBD1
cdr3_length: 16
clone_size: many
v_call: TRBV5-1

cdr3_nt: TGTGCCAGCCGTCAAACGGGAGCAGCTAGCCAGCCCCAGCATTTT
cdr3_aa: CASRQTGAASQPQHF
j_call: TRBJ1-5
d_call: .
cdr3_length: 15
clone_size: .
v_call: TRBV28

cdr3_nt: TGTGCCAGCAGTTACTCAGGGGTTGAAGAGACCCAGTACTTC
cdr3_aa: CASSYSGVEETQYF
j_call: TRBJ2-5
d_call: .
cdr3_length: 14
clone_size: many
v_call: TRBV6-6

cdr3_nt: TGTGCCAGCGGGCCAGACAGGGGAACTGAAGCTTTCTTT
cdr3_aa: CASGPDRGTEAFF
j_call: TRBJ1-1
d_call: TRBD1
cdr3_length: 13
clone_size: many
v_call: TRBV6-1

cdr3_nt: TGTGCCCTCGGGACAGGGGTACCCGAGCAGTACTTC
cdr3_aa: CALGTGVPEQYF
j_call: TRBJ2-7
d_call: TRBD1
cdr3_length: 12
clone_size: .
v_call: TRBV10-3

cdr3_nt: TGCAGTGCTAGAGTTTCACAGGGGAAAGACACCGGGGAGCTGTTTTTT
cdr3_aa: CSARVSQGKDTGELFF
j_call: TRBJ2-2
d_call: TRBD1
cdr3_length: 16
clone_size: .
v_call: TRBV20-1

cdr3_nt: TGTGCCAGCAGCTTGTCAGGACGAGAAGGGGACACGCAGTATTTT
cdr3_aa: CASSLSGREGDTQYF
j_call: TRBJ2-3
d_call: .
cdr3_length: 15
clone_size: .
v_call: TRBV5-4

cdr3_nt: TGTGCCAGCATATCGACTAGCGGGAGCTATGAGCAGTTCTTC
cdr3_aa: CASISTSGSYEQFF
j_call: TRBJ2-1
d_call: TRBD2
cdr3_length: 14
clone_size: many
v_call: TRBV7-8

cdr3_nt: TGTGCCAGCAGCCGAAAACAGGGTGGGTCAGATACGCAGTATTTT
cdr3_aa: CASSRKQGGSDTQYF
j_call: TRBJ2-3
d_call: .
cdr3_length: 15
clone_size: many
v_call: TRBV3-1

cdr3_nt: TGTGCCAGCAGTCCGCTGAGGAAGCGGAGGGAGAGAGAGACCCAGTACTTC
cdr3_aa: CASSPLRKRRERETQYF
j_call: TRBJ2-5
d_call: .
cdr3_length: 17
clone_size: many
v_call: TRBV28

cdr3_nt: TGCGCCAGCACCCAGGACTTTAGCGGGAGAACCGGGGAGCTGTTTTTT
cdr3_aa: CASTQDFSGRTGELFF
j_call: TRBJ2-2
d_call: TRBD2
cdr3_length: 16
clone_size: few
v_call: TRBV5-1

cdr3_nt: TGTGCCAGCAGCCTTAGCGGGGCTAGCTCCTACGAGCAGTACTTC
cdr3_aa: CASSLSGASSYEQYF
j_call: TRBJ2-7
d_call: TRBD2
cdr3_length: 15
clone_size: .
v_call: TRBV27

cdr3_nt: TGTGCCAGCAGCTCGTCCGGAGACAGGGGGACGAACACTGAAGCTTTCTTT
cdr3_aa: CASSSSGDRGTNTEAFF
j_call: TRBJ1-1
d_call: TRBD1
cdr3_length: 17
clone_size: many
v_call: TRBV11-3

cdr3_nt: TGTGCCAGCAGCAGGAGGGTACTAGCTAGGGACAATGAGCAGTTCTTC
cdr3_aa: CASSRRVLARDNEQFF
j_call: TRBJ2-1
d_call: .
cdr3_length: 16
clone_size: many
v_call: TRBV7-2

cdr3_nt: TGTGCCACCGTACGCTTTGATAGACGCCCGGGCGAGCAGTACTTC
cdr3_aa: CATVRFDRRPGEQYF
j_call: TRBJ2-7
d_call: .
cdr3_length: 15
clone_size: many
v_call: TRBV6-1

cdr3_nt: TGTGCCAGCAGAGACGTACGACCATCGGACAGGGCGAGAGAGACCCAGTACTTC
cdr3_aa: CASRDVRPSDRARETQYF
j_call: TRBJ2-5
d_call: TRBD1
cdr3_length: 18
clone_size: many
v_call: TRBV6-2/TRBV6-3

cdr3_nt: TGCAGTGCTAGGGCTGGGGCTTCCTCAGACGAGCAGTACTTC
cdr3_aa: CSARAGASSDEQYF
j_call: TRBJ2-7
d_call: .
cdr3_length: 14
clone_size: many
v_call: TRBV20-1

cdr3_nt: TGTGCCAGCAGTGAAGCGCTTCAGGGCGGCCAAGAGACCCAGTACTTC
cdr3_aa: CASSEALQGGQETQYF
j_call: TRBJ2-5
d_call: .
cdr3_length: 16
clone_size: many
v_call: TRBV6-1